This is a list of T cell receptor beta chains from one sample in a study of cytomegalovirus exposure and HLA in healthy donors. Sequencing used immunoSEQ multiplex PCR; TCRdb keeps in-frame clones, though not all of them. In the table there are approximately 150,000 clones, approximately 83% of which are singletons. Material: PBMCs. These receptors originate from a woman in her 40s in good health and CMV-seronegative. The CDR3 runs from the conserved cysteine through the conserved F or W. The D gene is left open where the match is weak. Clone size is given for some rows only: seen once, a few or many times, or a class if the clone is expanded.

D	J	size	V	DNA	CDR3
TRBD1	TRBJ2-5	NA	TRBV7-2	TGTGCCAGCAGCTTTAACAGGGGAGAGACCCAGTACTTC	CASSFNRGETQYF
TRBD2	TRBJ2-1	once	TRBV5-1	TGCGCCAGCAGCCTACTAGCGGGGGTTGTCAATGAGCAGTTCTTC	CASSLLAGVVNEQFF
NA	TRBJ1-1	NA	TRBV27	TGTGCCAGCAGTTGGGCCCTTAACACTGAAGCTTTCTTT	CASSWALNTEAFF
TRBD1	TRBJ1-5	NA	TRBV19	TGTGCCAGTAGCGGGACAGGCCATCAGCCCCAGCATTTT	CASSGTGHQPQHF
NA	TRBJ1-2	NA	TRBV5-1	TGCGCCAGCAGCTTGGAGTCGGTGAACTATGGCTACACCTTC	CASSLESVNYGYTF
TRBD1	TRBJ1-5	NA	TRBV2	TGTGCCAGCAGTGATTGGACAGGGACCCGCAAGACCCAGCATTTT	CASSDWTGTRKTQHF
TRBD2	TRBJ2-5	NA	TRBV11-2	TGTGCCAGCAGCTTAGGAGCTAGCGGGAGGGCATACTTC	CASSLGASGRAYF
NA	TRBJ2-7	NA	TRBV2	TGTGCCAGCTCCCGCGGCTCCTACGAGCAGTACTTC	CASSRGSYEQYF
TRBD1	TRBJ1-5	NA	TRBV6-5	TGTGCCAGCAGTTCTACAGGGGGCAATCAGCCCCAGCATTTT	CASSSTGGNQPQHF
TRBD1	TRBJ1-1	once	TRBV5-1	TGCGCCAGCAGCCCGGCGACAGGGGCCATGAACACTGAAGCTTTCTTT	CASSPATGAMNTEAFF
NA	TRBJ2-7	NA	TRBV6-1	TGTGCCAGCACCCGTCGCGGCGGTCTCTCCTACGAGCAGTACTTC	CASTRRGGLSYEQYF
NA	TRBJ1-2	NA	TRBV4-2	TGTGCCAGCAGCCAAGATGATGACAGGCCGGACTATGGCTACACCTTC	CASSQDDDRPDYGYTF
TRBD1	TRBJ1-2	NA	TRBV19	TGTGCCAGTAGTACGGGGGGGACAGTCCATGGCTACACCTTC	CASSTGGTVHGYTF
TRBD1	TRBJ2-7	NA	TRBV5-1	TGCGCCAGCAGCTTGCAAGCGGACAGGGTGGGCGAGCAGTACTTC	CASSLQADRVGEQYF
TRBD2	TRBJ2-2	NA	TRBV6-5	TGTGCCAGCAGTTACGGCGGGGGGCTCTCCGGGGAGCTGTTTTTT	CASSYGGGLSGELFF
TRBD1	TRBJ1-5	NA	TRBV6-5	TGTGCCAGCAGCCCCGGGACAGGCGATCAGCCCCAGCATTTT	CASSPGTGDQPQHF
TRBD2	TRBJ2-1	NA	TRBV7-8	TGTGCCAGCAGCTTAGGTCAGTTGGCGGGAGGGTACAATGAGCAGTTCTTC	CASSLGQLAGGYNEQFF
NA	TRBJ1-1	NA	TRBV29-1	TGCAGCGTTTCAACAGGTGAAGCTTTCTTT	CSVSTGEAFF
TRBD1	TRBJ2-5	NA	TRBV5-1	TGCGCCAGCAGCTTAGGGACAGAAGAGACCCAGTACTTC	CASSLGTEETQYF
NA	TRBJ1-3	few	TRBV2	TGTGCCAGCAGTGAGCAGGGCCCTGGAAACACCATATATTTT	CASSEQGPGNTIYF
NA	TRBJ2-2	NA	TRBV5-1	TGCGCCAGCAGCTTGGCCCAGGGGGGTACCGGGGAGCTGTTTTTT	CASSLAQGGTGELFF
TRBD1	TRBJ1-5	NA	TRBV6-5	TGTGCCAGCAGTGAAGGGACAGAAAATCAGCCCCAGCATTTT	CASSEGTENQPQHF
TRBD2	TRBJ2-1	few	TRBV18	TGTGCCAGCTCACCAATCTTTAGCGGGGGCTCCTACAATGAGCAGTTCTTC	CASSPIFSGGSYNEQFF